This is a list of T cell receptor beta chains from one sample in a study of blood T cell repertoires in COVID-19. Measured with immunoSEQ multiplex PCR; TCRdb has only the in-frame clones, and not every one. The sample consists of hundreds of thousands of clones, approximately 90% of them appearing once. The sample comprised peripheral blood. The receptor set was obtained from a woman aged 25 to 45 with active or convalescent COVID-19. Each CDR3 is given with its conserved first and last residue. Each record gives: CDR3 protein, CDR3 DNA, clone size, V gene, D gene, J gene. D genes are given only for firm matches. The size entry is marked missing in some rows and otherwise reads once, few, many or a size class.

CDR3: CASSPGHLIADTQYF
DNA: TGCGCCAGCAGCCCCGGACACTTGATCGCAGATACGCAGTATTTT
size: NA
V: TRBV5-1
D: NA
J: TRBJ2-3

CDR3: CASSLLPRGAGDTEAFF
DNA: TGTGCCAGCAGCTTACTCCCGAGGGGGGCGGGAGACACTGAAGCTTTCTTT
size: NA
V: TRBV7-9
D: NA
J: TRBJ1-1

CDR3: CASSIQSPGQGASPLHF
DNA: TGTGCCAGCAGCATTCAGTCACCGGGACAGGGTGCTTCACCCCTCCACTTT
size: NA
V: TRBV21-1
D: NA
J: TRBJ1-6

CDR3: CASSQGGLSGNTIYF
DNA: TGTGCCAGCAGCCAAGGGGGACTCTCTGGAAACACCATATATTTT
size: NA
V: TRBV3-1/TRBV3-2
D: NA
J: TRBJ1-3

CDR3: CASSKGLAGGKETQYF
DNA: TGTGCCAGTAGTAAGGGACTAGCGGGAGGCAAAGAGACCCAGTACTTC
size: NA
V: TRBV19
D: TRBD2
J: TRBJ2-5

CDR3: CASSSTGTGFTGELFF
DNA: TGTGCCAGCAGTTCCACCGGGACAGGATTCACCGGGGAGCTGTTTTTT
size: NA
V: TRBV27
D: TRBD1
J: TRBJ2-2

CDR3: CSASKQGPSAEAFF
DNA: TGCAGTGCTAGTAAGCAGGGGCCCTCCGCTGAAGCTTTCTTT
size: NA
V: TRBV20-1
D: NA
J: TRBJ1-1

CDR3: CASRWTGGTNTEAFF
DNA: TGTGCCAGCAGATGGACAGGGGGCACCAACACTGAAGCTTTCTTT
size: NA
V: TRBV2
D: TRBD1
J: TRBJ1-1

CDR3: CASAGTAFSGNTIYF
DNA: TGTGCCAGTGCCGGGACAGCTTTCTCTGGAAACACCATATATTTT
size: NA
V: TRBV19
D: TRBD1
J: TRBJ1-3

CDR3: CASSTSGGTAYEQYF
DNA: TGTGCCAGCAGCACCAGCGGGGGAACCGCCTACGAGCAGTACTTC
size: NA
V: TRBV5-4
D: TRBD2
J: TRBJ2-7

CDR3: CASSYSGPGSPLHF
DNA: TGTGCCAGCAGTTACTCGGGGCCAGGTTCACCCCTCCACTTT
size: NA
V: TRBV6-7
D: NA
J: TRBJ1-6

CDR3: CASREGGSTEAFF
DNA: TGTGCCAGCAGGGAGGGCGGGAGCACTGAAGCTTTCTTT
size: NA
V: TRBV6-5
D: NA
J: TRBJ1-1

CDR3: CASSDGLAGGPYEQYF
DNA: TGTGCCAGCAGTGATGGTCTAGCGGGAGGGCCTTACGAGCAGTACTTC
size: NA
V: TRBV2
D: TRBD2
J: TRBJ2-7

CDR3: CASSRSPRRFLYNEQFF
DNA: TGTGCCAGCAGCCGGTCCCCGCGGCGGTTCTTGTACAATGAGCAGTTCTTC
size: NA
V: TRBV3-1/TRBV3-2
D: NA
J: TRBJ2-1

CDR3: CVGEEGLKRTDTQYF
DNA: TGTGTGGGGGAGGAAGGGCTCAAACGCACAGATACGCAGTATTTT
size: NA
V: TRBV7-5
D: NA
J: TRBJ2-3

CDR3: CASTPLAGGPENIQYF
DNA: TGTGCCAGTACCCCCCTAGCGGGAGGGCCGGAAAACATTCAGTACTTC
size: NA
V: TRBV19
D: TRBD2
J: TRBJ2-4

CDR3: CASSLGYGSYNEQFF
DNA: TGTGCCAGCAGCCTAGGGTACGGTTCCTACAATGAGCAGTTCTTC
size: NA
V: TRBV11-2
D: NA
J: TRBJ2-1

CDR3: CAWRGEGMNTEAFF
DNA: TGTGCCTGGAGGGGTGAGGGAATGAACACTGAAGCTTTCTTT
size: few
V: TRBV30
D: NA
J: TRBJ1-1

CDR3: CASSQGGSPREQFF
DNA: TGTGCCAGCAGCCAAGGCGGCTCACCGCGTGAGCAGTTCTTC
size: once
V: TRBV3-1/TRBV3-2
D: NA
J: TRBJ2-1

CDR3: CASSYTGEPGELFF
DNA: TGTGCCAGCAGCTACACAGGGGAACCAGGGGAGCTGTTTTTT
size: NA
V: TRBV3-1/TRBV3-2
D: TRBD1
J: TRBJ2-2